This T cell receptor beta chain was observed in a study of blood T cell repertoires in COVID-19. Study summary: Italy, Spain and the United States were the sources of the convalescent and acute COVID-19 samples.

V lost 0 bases and J lost 0, with 11 bases in between. The CDR3 consists of 16 residues. Germline V gene sequence: CDR1 SGHTA, CDR2 FQGNSA. Some clones are missing from TCRdb's copy, which holds only in-frame ones; the method was immunoSEQ multiplex PCR. The repertoire holds over 90,000 clones, around 88% seen once, with about 3% in the top ten. This clonotype was sampled from a human donor in a cohort sampled during active COVID-19. The rearrangement uses TRBV7-2 and TRBJ1-1, with D uncertain. Sequenced input: peripheral blood. This CDR3 reads CASSLAREGVNTEAFF. In DNA form, the CDR3 reads TGTGCCAGCAGCTTAGCGAGGGAGGGAGTGAACACTGAAGCTTTCTTT.